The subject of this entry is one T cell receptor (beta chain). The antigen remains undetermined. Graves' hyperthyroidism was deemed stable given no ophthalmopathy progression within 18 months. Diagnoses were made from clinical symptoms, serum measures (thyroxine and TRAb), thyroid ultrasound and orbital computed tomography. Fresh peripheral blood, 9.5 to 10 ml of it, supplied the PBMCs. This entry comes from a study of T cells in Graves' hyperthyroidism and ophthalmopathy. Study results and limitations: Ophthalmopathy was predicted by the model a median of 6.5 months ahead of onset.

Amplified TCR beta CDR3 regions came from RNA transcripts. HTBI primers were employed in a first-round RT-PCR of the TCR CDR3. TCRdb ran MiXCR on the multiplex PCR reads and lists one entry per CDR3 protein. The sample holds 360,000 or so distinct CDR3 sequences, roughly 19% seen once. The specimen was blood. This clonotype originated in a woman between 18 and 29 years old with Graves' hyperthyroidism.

Here the CDR3 DNA reads TGTGCCAGCAGGACAGGGGGGGACTACGAGCAGTACTTC. Protein: CASRTGGDYEQYF. The rearrangement joins TRBV6-1 to TRBJ2-7; 9 nucleotides line up with TRBD1. The CDR3 loop spans 13 amino acids. From germline, CDR1 is MNHNS and CDR2 SASEGT. The V segment lost 6 bases and the J segment 3 bases; nucleotides outside the gene matches: 3.